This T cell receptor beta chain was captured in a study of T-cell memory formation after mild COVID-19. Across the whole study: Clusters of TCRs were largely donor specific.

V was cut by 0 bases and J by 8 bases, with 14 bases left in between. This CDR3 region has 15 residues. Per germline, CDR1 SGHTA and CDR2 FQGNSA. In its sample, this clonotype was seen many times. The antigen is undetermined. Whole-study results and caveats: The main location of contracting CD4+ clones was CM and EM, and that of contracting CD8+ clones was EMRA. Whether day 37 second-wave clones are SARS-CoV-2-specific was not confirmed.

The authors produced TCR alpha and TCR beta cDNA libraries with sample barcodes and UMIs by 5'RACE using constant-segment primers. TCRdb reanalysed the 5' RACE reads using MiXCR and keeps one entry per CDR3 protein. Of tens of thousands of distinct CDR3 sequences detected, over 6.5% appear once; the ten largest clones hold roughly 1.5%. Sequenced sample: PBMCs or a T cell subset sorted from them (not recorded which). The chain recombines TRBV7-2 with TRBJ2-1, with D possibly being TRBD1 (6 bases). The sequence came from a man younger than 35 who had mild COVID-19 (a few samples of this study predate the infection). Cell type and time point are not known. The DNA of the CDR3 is TGTGCCAGCAGCTTAGCGCTTTGGGGGCGAGATGAGCAGTTCTTC. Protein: CASSLALWGRDEQFF.